The 17 T cell receptor beta chains below all came from one sample that was sequenced in a study of blood T cell repertoires in COVID-19. Data came from immunoSEQ multiplex PCR; TCRdb stores just in-frame clones and leaves some out. This sample has 95,000 or so clones, with around nine tenths found just once. Sequencing was done on a sample of peripheral blood. The source of these receptors is a woman in her 70s with acute or convalescent COVID-19.

V and J are TRBV10-1 and TRBJ2-7; 8 bases line up with TRBD2. V gave up 8 bases and J gave up 4 bases; unmatched junction bases: 16. The germline V gene encodes CDR1 WNHNN and CDR2 SYGVQD (reference sequence). CDR3 size: 16 residues. This chain's CDR3 is CASSTAREGRMYEQYF. DNA for the CDR3: TGCGCCAGCTCAACGGCTCGGGAGGGCCGGATGTACGAGCAGTACTTC.

The chain recombines TRBV2 with TRBJ1-5; TRBD1 matches at 9 bases. V was pared by 5 bases and J by 3 bases, with 5 bases of the junction left unmatched. This CDR3 spans 15 amino acids. Germline loops: CDR1 SNHLY, CDR2 FYNNEI. The CDR3 loop is CASSPQGAPNQPQHF. The CDR3 nucleotides read TGTGCCAGCAGTCCACAGGGGGCGCCCAATCAGCCCCAGCATTTT. Looking up the rest from reference TRBV2 and TRBJ1-5 gives the full variable domain: EPEVTQTPSHQVTQMGQEVILRCVPISNHLYFYWYRQILGQKVEFLVSFYNNEISEKSEIFDDQFSVERPDGSNFTLKIRSTKLEDSAMYFCASSPQGAPNQPQHFGDGTRLSIL.

This rearrangement joins TRBV27 to TRBJ2-1, with D possibly being TRBD2 (5 bases). The germline CDR1 and CDR2 sequences are MNHEY and SMNVEV (reference sequence). This CDR3 comprises 14 residues. Trimming left V 2 bases short and J 12 bases short, with 17 bases between. The CDR3 nucleotides read TGTGCCAGCAGTTTAACAGTTAGCGCCCATGGGCAGTTCTTC. This gives the protein CASSLTVSAHGQFF.

The gene calls are TRBV19 and TRBJ1-1, with 12 bases lining up with TRBD1. CDR1 and CDR2 from the germline V gene are LNHDA and SQIVND (reference sequence). The CDR3 spans 18 residues. Trimming at V came to 9 bases and at J to 4 bases, leaving 18 bases not matched to a gene. The CDR3 loop reads CASSTNRDRGRVGTEAFF. The DNA for the CDR3 is TGTGCCAGCTCTACAAACCGGGACAGGGGGCGGGTGGGCACTGAAGCTTTCTTT.

The V and J genes are TRBV30 and TRBJ1-1; TRBD1 matches at 8 bases. Losses at the gene ends were 7 bases for V and 6 bases for J; bases not matched to a gene: 7. This CDR3 comprises 12 residues. Germline-derived CDR1 and CDR2 are GTSNPN and SVGIG (reference sequence). The CDR3 here is CAFQFRGPEAFF. CDR3 nucleotides: TGTGCCTTCCAGTTCAGGGGGCCTGAAGCTTTCTTT.

The chain recombines TRBV19 with TRBJ1-5; 11 bases are a match to TRBD1. The CDR3 loop spans 15 amino acids. V lost 6 bases to trimming and J lost 9 bases; unmatched junction nucleotides: 10. Germline V gene lookup returns CDR1 LNHDA and CDR2 SQIVND (reference sequence). The DNA for the CDR3 is TGTGCCAGTAGCACCCGGGACAGGGGGTTATTGCCCCAGCATTTT. It is translated as CASSTRDRGLLPQHF.

The V and J genes are TRBV19 and TRBJ2-7, with a tentative D call TRBD2 (5 bases). The V and J ends lost 3 bases and 0 bases respectively, with 12 bases between them. Per germline, CDR1 LNHDA and CDR2 SQIVND (reference sequence). The CDR3 runs to 15 residues. The CDR3 sequence is CASSISQGSSYEQYF. The CDR3 DNA follows: TGTGCCAGTAGTATCTCACAAGGGAGCTCCTACGAGCAGTACTTC.

The table lists this clone with a count of one. V and J are TRBV7-6 and TRBJ2-3; D perhaps matches TRBD1 (7 bases). Between the trimmed V and J ends, which lost 5 bases and 4 bases, there was a span of 13 bases. The germline gives CDR1 SGHVS, CDR2 FNYEAQ. The CDR3 spans 14 residues. This chain's CDR3 is CASSRSRGADTQYF. CDR3 DNA sequence: TGTGCCAGCAGCCGGAGCAGGGGGGCAGATACGCAGTATTTT.

The rearrangement uses TRBV27 and TRBJ2-1; 9 bases are shared with TRBD2. This CDR3 has 17 amino acids. V dropped 8 bases and J dropped 9; count of bases not matched to a gene: 20. In germline, CDR1 is MNHEY, CDR2 SMNVEV (reference sequence). CDR3 sequence: CASLTSPLAGASTEQFF. The DNA of the CDR3 is TGTGCCAGCTTAACCTCCCCCTTAGCGGGAGCCTCGACTGAGCAGTTCTTC.

The rearrangement joins TRBV18 to TRBJ1-6; 9 bases fit TRBD1. The V gene end was trimmed by 2 bases and the J gene end by 5 bases; junction bases not matched to a gene: 4. Germline CDR1 is KGHSH and CDR2 is LQKENI. This CDR3 is built from 16 residues. The CDR3 reads CASSPSRQGDNSPLHF. CDR3 bases: TGTGCCAGCTCACCATCCCGACAGGGGGATAATTCACCCCTCCACTTT. Supplemented by reference TRBV18 and TRBJ1-6, the full variable domain reads NAGVMQNPRHLVRRRGQEARLRCSPMKGHSHVYWYRQLPEEGLKFMVYLQKENIIDESGMPKERFSAEFPKEGPSILRIQQVVRGDSAAYFCASSPSRQGDNSPLHFGNGTRLTVT.

The V call is TRBV5-1, the J call TRBJ2-2; tentatively, D is TRBD2 (5 bases). CDR1 SGHRS and CDR2 YFSETQ come from the germline V gene. The CDR3 runs 15 residues. Trimming took off 0 bases at V and 3 bases at J, with 9 bases between the two ends. CDR3 sequence: CASSLVSGDTGELFF. The DNA for the CDR3 is TGCGCCAGCAGCTTGGTTTCCGGGGACACCGGGGAGCTGTTTTTT.

The chain uses TRBV7-6 and TRBJ2-1, with 12 nucleotides matching TRBD2. CDR1 SGHVS and CDR2 FNYEAQ come from the germline V gene. CDR3 size: 15 residues. J lost 6 bases, V lost 5 bases, and 5 bases had no gene match. The CDR3 sequence: CASSNRLAGVNEQFF. The CDR3 DNA reads as TGTGCCAGCAGCAATCGACTAGCGGGAGTCAATGAGCAGTTCTTC.

V gene TRBV5-1 combines with J gene TRBJ2-2, with 8 bases that match TRBD2. The germline V gene has CDR1 SGHRS and CDR2 YFSETQ. The CDR3 has 17 amino acids. After removal of 1 base from V and 4 bases from J, the junction contained 9 bases not matched to a gene. The chain's CDR3 is CASSLSWGTRSTGELFF. CDR3 coding DNA: TGCGCCAGCAGCTTGTCGTGGGGGACTAGGAGCACCGGGGAGCTGTTTTTT.

The chain carries TRBV6-5 and TRBJ1-2; TRBD1 matches 7 bases. The CDR3 length is 14 residues. Germline CDR1 and CDR2: MNHEY and SVGAGI. V trimming: 7 bases; J trimming: 4 bases; junction bases outside the gene matches: 9. The CDR3 nucleotides read TGTGCCAGCACCGGGTTCGGGACAGTCTATGGCTACACCTTC. This codes for CASTGFGTVYGYTF.

The chain joins TRBV18 to TRBJ1-2; D unresolved. In germline, CDR1 is KGHSH, CDR2 LQKENI. The V end was cut by 2 bases, the J end by 6 bases, with 10 bases between. The CDR3 consists of 13 residues. DNA of the CDR3: TGTGCCAGCTCACCAGCCGGGTCCAATGGCTACACCTTC. Amino acids: CASSPAGSNGYTF.

The chain joins TRBV11-2 to TRBJ2-1; 8 nucleotides line up with TRBD1. The germline CDR1 and CDR2 sequences are SGHAT and FQNNGV. The CDR3 length is 14 residues. Germline trimming cut 5 bases from V and 9 bases from J; bases unmatched to any gene: 9. The DNA of the CDR3 is TGTGCCAGCAGCCCAGGACAGGGTCCGTTTGAGCAGTTCTTC. Translating it yields CASSPGQGPFEQFF.

This chain joins TRBV5-1 and TRBJ1-2, with D unresolved. V lost 4 bases, J lost 12 bases, and 19 bases lay in between. The CDR3 loop spans 13 amino acids. The germline CDR1 and CDR2 sequences are SGHRS and YFSETQ. CDR3 coding DNA: TGCGCCAGCAGCCTTAAGTCGACATTTTCTGACACCTTC. Translated: CASSLKSTFSDTF.